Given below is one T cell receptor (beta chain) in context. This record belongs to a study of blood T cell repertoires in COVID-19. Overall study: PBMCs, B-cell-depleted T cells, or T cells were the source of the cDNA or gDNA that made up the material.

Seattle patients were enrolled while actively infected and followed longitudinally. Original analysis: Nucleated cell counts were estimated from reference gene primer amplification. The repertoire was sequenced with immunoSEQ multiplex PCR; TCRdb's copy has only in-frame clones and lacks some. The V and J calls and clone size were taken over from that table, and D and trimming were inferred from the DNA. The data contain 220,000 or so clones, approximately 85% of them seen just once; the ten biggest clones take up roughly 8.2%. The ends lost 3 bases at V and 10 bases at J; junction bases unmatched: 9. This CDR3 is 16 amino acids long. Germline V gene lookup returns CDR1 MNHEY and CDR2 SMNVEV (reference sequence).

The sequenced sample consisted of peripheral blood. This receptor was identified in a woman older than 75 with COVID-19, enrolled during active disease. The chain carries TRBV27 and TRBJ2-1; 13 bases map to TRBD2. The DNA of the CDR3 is TGTGCCAGCAGTTTTGCAGGACTAGCGGGAGCACAGGAGCAGTTCTTC. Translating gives CASSFAGLAGAQEQFF.